This TCR beta chain originates from a study of technical replicates of blood from a handful of donors. Trimming took 5 bases from V and 7 from J; bases not matched to a gene: 10. CDR1 and CDR2 from the germline V gene are SEHNR and FQNEAQ (reference sequence). The CDR3 is made up of 15 amino acids. Profiled with immunoSEQ multiplex PCR; TCRdb holds only in-frame clones, not every one. The table shows 81,000 or so clones, with 96% occurring only once. This chain links TRBV7-9 with TRBJ2-1, with 8 bases fitting TRBD1. The sample was T cells isolated from PBMCs. The source of this sequence is a human donor in good health. CDR3 sequence reads: CASSKRDRRVNEQFF. The CDR3, as DNA: TGTGCCAGCAGCAAACGGGACAGGAGGGTAAATGAGCAGTTCTTC.